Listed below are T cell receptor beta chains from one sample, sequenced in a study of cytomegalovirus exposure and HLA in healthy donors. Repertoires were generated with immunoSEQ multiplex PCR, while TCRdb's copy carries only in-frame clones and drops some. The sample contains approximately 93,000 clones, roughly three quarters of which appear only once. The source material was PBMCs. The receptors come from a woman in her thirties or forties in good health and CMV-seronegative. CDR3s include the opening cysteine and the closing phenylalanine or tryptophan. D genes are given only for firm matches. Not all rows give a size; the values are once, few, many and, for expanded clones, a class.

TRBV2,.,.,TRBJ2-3,CASTVTDTQYF,TGTGCCAGCACGGTCACAGATACGCAGTATTTT
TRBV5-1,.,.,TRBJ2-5,CASSVPTVQETQYF,TGCGCCAGCAGCGTCCCTACAGTCCAAGAGACCCAGTACTTC
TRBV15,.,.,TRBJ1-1,CATSRDRGTEAFF,TGTGCCACCAGCAGAGACAGGGGTACTGAAGCTTTCTTT
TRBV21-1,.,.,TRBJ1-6,CASSKREGGTYNSPLHF,TGTGCCAGCAGCAAACGAGAGGGAGGAACCTATAATTCACCCCTCCACTTT
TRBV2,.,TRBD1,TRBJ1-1,CASRLSGGEAFF,TGTGCCAGCAGGCTATCAGGGGGGGAAGCTTTCTTT
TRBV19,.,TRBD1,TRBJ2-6,CASSTTGGSGANVLTF,TGTGCCAGTAGTACAACAGGGGGCTCTGGGGCCAACGTCCTGACTTTC
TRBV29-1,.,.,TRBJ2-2,CSVEETGQGYRELFF,TGCAGCGTCGAAGAGACGGGGCAGGGGTACCGGGAGCTGTTTTTT
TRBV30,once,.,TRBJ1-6,CAWSVLRHLNSPLHF,TGTGCCTGGAGTGTACTGAGGCACCTTAATTCACCCCTCCACTTT
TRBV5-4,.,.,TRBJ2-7,CASRKRDTSSYEQYF,TGTGCCAGCAGGAAGAGGGACACGAGCTCCTACGAGCAGTACTTC
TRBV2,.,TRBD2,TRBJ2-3,CASRVRDYSQYF,TGTGCCAGCAGAGTCCGGGACTATAGCCAGTATTTT
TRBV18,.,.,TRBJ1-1,CASSPLQNTEAFF,TGTGCCAGCTCACCACTCCAGAACACTGAAGCTTTCTTT
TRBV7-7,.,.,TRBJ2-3,CASSPVGRGTDTQYF,TGTGCTAGCAGCCCCGTAGGACGGGGGACAGATACGCAGTATTTT
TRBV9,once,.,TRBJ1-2,CASSVEGLYGYTF,TGTGCCAGCAGCGTCGAGGGCCTCTATGGCTACACCTTC
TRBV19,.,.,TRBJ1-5,CASREGLAGNQPQHF,TGTGCCAGTAGAGAGGGACTGGCGGGCAATCAGCCCCAGCATTTT
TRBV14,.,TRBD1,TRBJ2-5,CASSLWGTGGRETQYF,TGTGCCAGCAGCCTCTGGGGGACAGGGGGTCGCGAGACCCAGTACTTC
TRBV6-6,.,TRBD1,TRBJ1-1,CASSQQQGSYTEAFF,TGTGCCAGCAGCCAACAACAGGGGTCGTACACTGAAGCTTTCTTT
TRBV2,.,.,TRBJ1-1,CASERANTEAFF,TGTGCCAGCGAGCGGGCGAACACTGAAGCTTTCTTT
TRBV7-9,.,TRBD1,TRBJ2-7,CASSLGDRASLHEQYF,TGTGCCAGCAGCTTAGGGGACAGAGCTTCCCTACACGAGCAGTACTTC